The 31 T cell receptor beta chains listed next were all sequenced from one sample in a study of blood T cell repertoires in COVID-19. The assay was immunoSEQ multiplex PCR, and TCRdb's table has in-frame clones only and misses some. The table records some 180,000 clones, nearly 90% of them present only once. The sequenced sample consisted of peripheral blood. The receptors come from a man in his sixties with active or convalescent COVID-19.

The chain joins TRBV19 to TRBJ1-2, with D tentatively TRBD1 (6 bases). Germline loops: CDR1 LNHDA, CDR2 SQIVND (reference sequence). The CDR3 length is 13 residues. With 0 bases removed from V and 8 bases from J, the gap between germline ends came to 10 bases. DNA of the CDR3: TGTGCCAGTAGTATAGAGGCAGGGGACGGCTACACCTTC. Translating it yields CASSIEAGDGYTF.

The chain carries TRBV10-3 and TRBJ1-5; TRBD1 matches at 7 bases. The CDR3 is 17 amino acids. Unmatched junction bases numbered 16, after V lost 5 bases and J lost 6 bases. Germline assignment: CDR1 ENHRY and CDR2 SYGVKD. CDR3 loop: CAISPSQGMGGSQPQHF. The CDR3 bases are TGTGCCATCAGTCCTTCACAGGGGATGGGGGGAAGTCAGCCCCAGCATTTT.

This chain joins TRBV19 and TRBJ1-2, with 7 nucleotides matching TRBD1. J lost 4 bases, V lost 2 bases, and 13 bases had no gene match. The CDR3 contains 17 residues. Per germline, CDR1 LNHDA and CDR2 SQIVND (reference sequence). The CDR3 nucleotides are TGTGCCAGTAGTATAAAAGGAAGCAGGGGGTCCTTCTATGGCTACACCTTC. Its protein is CASSIKGSRGSFYGYTF.

There are a few counts of this clone. The rearrangement links TRBV5-1 to TRBJ1-1, with a tentative D call TRBD1 (6 bases). The V gene's germline CDR1 is SGHRS and CDR2 YFSETQ. The CDR3 is 16 residues long. V dropped 5 bases and J dropped 0 bases, with 17 bases sitting between them. CDR3 protein: CASSQGSTGMNTEAFF. CDR3 sequence (DNA): TGCGCCAGCAGTCAAGGGTCCACAGGGATGAACACTGAAGCTTTCTTT.

The chain couples TRBV24-1 to TRBJ2-3; 8 nucleotides line up with TRBD1. The germline V gene has CDR1 KGHDR and CDR2 SFDVKD. The CDR3 contains 15 residues. The trim removed 3 bases at V and 4 bases at J, leaving 5 bases unmatched. CDR3 residues: CATSDRTGSPDTQYF. The CDR3 region has the DNA TGTGCCACCAGTGATAGGACAGGGTCACCAGATACGCAGTATTTT.

The rearrangement links TRBV27 to TRBJ1-2, with TRBD1 as a possible D gene (5 bases). CDR3 size: 16 residues. V was clipped by 4 bases and J by 0 bases, with 15 bases between them. Germline CDR1 and CDR2: MNHEY and SMNVEV (reference sequence). The CDR3 DNA follows: TGTGCCAGCAGTTCTCCCGGCCGGACACCTAACTATGGCTACACCTTC. Residues: CASSSPGRTPNYGYTF.

V gene TRBV5-1 combines with J gene TRBJ2-1; possibly TRBD2 for D (5 bases). V lost 5 bases, J lost 6 bases, and 27 bases lay in between. This CDR3 contains 18 residues. Germline values: CDR1 SGHRS, CDR2 YFSETQ. The CDR3 sequence: CASSNLPPGSGNLNEQFF. Here the CDR3 DNA reads TGCGCCAGCAGTAATTTACCTCCGGGATCAGGAAACCTCAATGAGCAGTTCTTC.

The V call is TRBV6-5, the J call TRBJ2-2, with 7 bases aligning to TRBD1. Germline V gene data show CDR1 as MNHEY and CDR2 as SVGAGI. Losses at the gene ends were 10 bases for V and 2 bases for J; bases not matched to a gene: 4. This CDR3 region has 13 residues. CDR3 in DNA: TGTGCCACCCGGGACAGAAACACCGGGGAGCTGTTTTTT. It translates to CATRDRNTGELFF.

This chain links TRBV5-1 with TRBJ2-7; 10 bases are shared with TRBD2. CDR3 length equals 16 residues. Germline CDR1 SGHRS, CDR2 YFSETQ. V was clipped by 6 bases and J by 0 bases; unmatched bases: 9. CDR3 protein: CASKFQASGGSYEQYF. The CDR3 coding sequence is TGCGCCAGCAAATTTCAGGCTAGCGGGGGCTCCTACGAGCAGTACTTC. Combining the CDR3 with reference TRBV5-1 and TRBJ2-7 gives the whole variable domain KAGVTQTPRYLIKTRGQQVTLSCSPISGHRSVSWYQQTPGQGLQFLFEYFSETQRNKGNFPGRFSGRQFSNSRSEMNVSTLELGDSALYLCASKFQASGGSYEQYFGPGTRLTVT.

This chain uses TRBV6-5 with TRBJ1-5; D might be TRBD1 (5 bases). The CDR3 runs to 12 residues. Per the germline V gene, CDR1 is MNHEY and CDR2 is SVGAGI. The ends were cut back, 4 bases at V and 6 bases at J, with 7 bases in the middle. CDR3 sequence: CASSSGRQPQHF. The CDR3 nucleotides read TGTGCCAGCAGTTCAGGGCGTCAGCCCCAGCATTTT.

CDR3 loop: CATSDLRDRGSGTGELFF. CDR3 bases: TGTGCCACCAGTGATTTAAGGGACAGGGGGTCGGGGACCGGGGAGCTGTTTTTT. The chain joins TRBV24-1 to TRBJ2-2; 11 bases agree with TRBD1. Looked up from germline, CDR1 is KGHDR and CDR2 is SFDVKD. The CDR3 runs to 18 residues. The V gene end was trimmed by 1 base and the J gene end by 5 bases; junction bases not matched to a gene: 8.

The chain uses TRBV29-1 and TRBJ2-7; D is undetermined. CDR1 is SQVTM and CDR2 is ANQGSEA in the germline V gene. Trimming pared 7 bases from V and 7 bases from J, leaving 14 bases between. The CDR3 loop spans 11 amino acids. The CDR3 DNA reads TGCAGCGCGGTGGAAGTACAGGAGCAGTACTTC. It encodes CSAVEVQEQYF.

The CDR3 loop is CASSPQGHSTYGYTF. In DNA form, the CDR3 reads TGTGCCAGCTCACCACAGGGACACTCAACCTATGGCTACACCTTC. The rearrangement uses TRBV18 and TRBJ1-2, with a tentative D call TRBD1 (6 bases). V was trimmed by 1 base and J by 4 bases, leaving 13 bases between them. This CDR3 contains 15 residues. Germline V gives CDR1 KGHSH, CDR2 LQKENI. The complete variable domain, with remaining parts taken from reference TRBV18 and TRBJ1-2, reads NAGVMQNPRHLVRRRGQEARLRCSPMKGHSHVYWYRQLPEEGLKFMVYLQKENIIDESGMPKERFSAEFPKEGPSILRIQQVVRGDSAAYFCASSPQGHSTYGYTFGSGTRLTVV.

The chain joins TRBV4-1 to TRBJ2-6, with 7 bases that match TRBD1. J lost 0 bases, V lost 3 bases, and 5 bases had no gene match. From germline, CDR1 is MGHRA and CDR2 YSYEKL. The CDR3 runs to 17 residues. The CDR3 DNA is TGCGCCAGCAGCCACTCGACAGGGACCTCTGGGGCCAACGTCCTGACTTTC. Its protein is CASSHSTGTSGANVLTF.

The chain uses TRBV10-3 and TRBJ2-2; 7 nucleotides match TRBD2. The V gene's germline CDR1 is ENHRY and CDR2 SYGVKD. There are 17 residues in the CDR3. Trimming removed 11 bases from V and 0 bases from J; junction bases left unmatched: 15. This CDR3 reads CAARGREGRTNTGELFF. DNA of the CDR3: TGTGCCGCAAGGGGTAGGGAGGGACGGACGAACACCGGGGAGCTGTTTTTT.

The chain has TRBV24-1 and TRBJ2-7; the D gene is possibly TRBD1 (6 bases). Germline values: CDR1 KGHDR, CDR2 SFDVKD. This CDR3 spans 13 amino acids. The V and J ends lost 9 bases and 4 bases respectively, with 15 bases between them. CDR3 DNA sequence: TGTGCCACCCGGACAGAACCCTCGTACGAGCAGTACTTC. It is translated as CATRTEPSYEQYF.

The chain recombines TRBV5-1 with TRBJ2-1; weak D call: TRBD1 (5 bases). The germline V gene has CDR1 SGHRS and CDR2 YFSETQ. The V gene lost 2 bases and the J gene lost 2 bases, with 11 bases spanning the gap. The CDR3 is made up of 15 amino acids. This CDR3 reads CASSLVDTPYNEQFF. Written as DNA, the CDR3 is TGCGCCAGCAGCTTAGTGGACACACCCTACAATGAGCAGTTCTTC.

CDR3 amino acids: CASIRDRGSGANVLTF. The CDR3 region has the DNA TGTGCCTCGATCCGGGACAGGGGCTCTGGGGCCAACGTCCTGACTTTC. The rearrangement joins TRBV10-3 to TRBJ2-6; 10 bases match TRBD1. The V and J ends lost 11 bases and 0 bases, in that order; junction bases with no gene match: 7. This CDR3 has 16 amino acids. CDR1 is ENHRY, CDR2 SYGVKD, per germline.

This chain links TRBV7-6 with TRBJ1-1; 8 bases map to TRBD1. The CDR3 length is 14 residues. From germline, CDR1 is SGHVS and CDR2 FNYEAQ. The J segment lost 4 bases and the V segment lost 1 base, leaving 2 bases of the junction unmatched. CDR3: CASSLDTGGTEAFF. The CDR3 DNA reads TGTGCCAGCAGCTTAGATACAGGGGGCACTGAAGCTTTCTTT.

The genes are TRBV4-2 and TRBJ1-1; 11 nucleotides agree with TRBD1. The CDR3 consists of 17 residues. V lost 2 bases to trimming and J lost 1 base; unmatched junction nucleotides: 6. The V gene's germline CDR1 is LGHNA and CDR2 YNFKEQ. Written as DNA, the CDR3 is TGTGCCAGCAGCCAAACTTACGGACAGGGGGCGAACACTGAAGCTTTCTTT. It codes for CASSQTYGQGANTEAFF.

The chain recombines TRBV5-4 with TRBJ2-4; TRBD2 matches at 11 bases. Germline values: CDR1 SGHNT, CDR2 YYREEE (reference sequence). V lost 5 bases, J lost 0 bases, and 7 bases stayed unmatched. The CDR3 has 17 amino acids. The CDR3 DNA follows: TGTGCCAGCAGTTTTAGCGGGGGGGGCTTAGCCAAAAACATTCAGTACTTC. It is translated as CASSFSGGGLAKNIQYF.

The J gene is TRBJ1-5, the V gene TRBV27; TRBD1 is a possible D gene (5 bases). This CDR3 contains 15 residues. Trimming cost V 2 bases and J 7 bases, with 15 bases left between them. CDR1 MNHEY and CDR2 SMNVEV come from the germline V gene (reference sequence). Here the CDR3 reads CASSLSGTLVQPQHF. CDR3 in DNA: TGTGCCAGCAGTTTAAGTGGGACTCTAGTCCAGCCCCAGCATTTT.

This chain uses TRBV5-5 with TRBJ2-3, with 8 nucleotides matching TRBD1. CDR3 length: 15 amino acids. J was trimmed by 0 bases and V by 6 bases; bases with no gene match: 6. Germline V CDR1 and CDR2: SGHKS, YYEKEE (reference sequence). The CDR3 nucleotides are TGTGCCAGCATCCCGAGGACAGGGAGCACAGATACGCAGTATTTT. Protein sequence: CASIPRTGSTDTQYF.

The rearrangement uses TRBV11-3 and TRBJ2-1, with 8 bases fitting TRBD2. V lost 8 bases, J lost 2 bases, and 5 bases stayed unmatched. This CDR3 is built from 14 residues. CDR1 and CDR2 (germline): SGHNT, YENEEA. CDR3 coding DNA: TGTGCCAGCGCCCCAGCGGGGGCCTACAATGAGCAGTTCTTC. Encoded protein: CASAPAGAYNEQFF.

V gene TRBV3-1 (or the pseudogene TRBV3-2) combines with J gene TRBJ2-7; no clear D gene. The germline V gene has CDR1 LGHDT and CDR2 YNNKEL (reference sequence). The CDR3 has 14 residues. Trimming stripped 3 bases from V and 3 bases from J, with 12 bases between. Here the CDR3 reads CASSQPHRSYEQYF. The CDR3 nucleotides are TGTGCCAGCAGCCAGCCCCATAGGAGCTACGAGCAGTACTTC.

A remark on this clone: One end of the junction varies from germline; a read error may be responsible. J is TRBJ1-1 and V is TRBV10-2, with D perhaps TRBD1 (5 bases). The germline CDR1 and CDR2 sequences are WSHSY and SAAADI. The CDR3 is 13 residues long. The DNA for the CDR3 is TGCGCCGGCAGGGCCTCTCAGAACACTGAAGCTTTCTTT. Protein product: CAGRASQNTEAFF.

This clone occurred a few times. The chain is built from TRBV2 and TRBJ1-1; tentative D call: TRBD1 (5 bases). V was pared by 6 bases and J by 5 bases, with 19 bases between. The CDR3 runs to 15 residues. Germline V gene lookup returns CDR1 SNHLY and CDR2 FYNNEI. Here the CDR3 reads CASSKMGRRGTEAFF. Here the CDR3 DNA reads TGTGCCAGCAGCAAAATGGGCCGACGGGGGACTGAAGCTTTCTTT. The whole variable domain, filled in from reference TRBV2 and TRBJ1-1, reads EPEVTQTPSHQVTQMGQEVILRCVPISNHLYFYWYRQILGQKVEFLVSFYNNEISEKSEIFDDQFSVERPDGSNFTLKIRSTKLEDSAMYFCASSKMGRRGTEAFFGQGTRLTVV.

The chain carries TRBV5-4 and TRBJ1-2; 8 bases align to TRBD1. The CDR3 runs 16 residues. The junction had 8 bases not matched to a gene; V was cut back by 4 bases and J by 0 bases. The germline V gene encodes CDR1 SGHNT and CDR2 YYREEE (reference sequence). Here the CDR3 reads CASSRFGTGSNYGYTF. The CDR3 coding sequence is TGTGCCAGCAGCCGCTTCGGGACAGGATCTAACTATGGCTACACCTTC.

This clone was observed a few times. This chain uses TRBV29-1 with TRBJ2-1; tentatively, D is TRBD2 (7 bases). Germline loops: CDR1 SQVTM, CDR2 ANQGSEA. V was trimmed by 7 bases and J by 8 bases, leaving 21 bases between them. The CDR3 spans 14 residues. CDR3 residues: CSAVQGGGKDEQFF. Written as DNA, the CDR3 is TGCAGCGCCGTTCAGGGAGGGGGTAAGGATGAGCAGTTCTTC.

The V and J genes are TRBV3-1 (or the pseudogene TRBV3-2) and TRBJ1-2, with D uncertain. CDR1 LGHDT and CDR2 YNNKEL come from the germline V gene (reference sequence). Trimming stripped 3 bases from V and 8 bases from J, with 16 bases between. This CDR3 comprises 14 residues. DNA for the CDR3: TGTGCCAGCAGCCACTCCCCATATACTAAAGGCTACACCTTC. Translating it yields CASSHSPYTKGYTF.

The CDR3 sequence: CASSSAGTGVYNEQFF. The CDR3 DNA reads as TGTGCCAGCAGCTCGGCAGGGACAGGGGTCTACAATGAGCAGTTCTTC. The rearrangement links TRBV9 to TRBJ2-1, with 10 bases matching TRBD1. The junction had 7 bases not matched to a gene; V was cut back by 4 bases and J by 3 bases. Germline values: CDR1 SGDLS, CDR2 YYNGEE. The CDR3 covers 16 residues.